Reported below is one T cell receptor beta chain. Profiled with immunoSEQ multiplex PCR; TCRdb holds only in-frame clones, not every one. The sample has 180,000 or so clones; under 90% are singletons. This entry belongs to a study of blood T cell repertoires in COVID-19. Study details: Researchers got acute and convalescent COVID-19 samples from the United States, Italy and Spain. Sources were T cells, B-cell-depleted T cells, or PBMCs; the material itself was cDNA or gDNA.

Germline CDR1 reads LGHNA; CDR2 reads YSLEER. Trimming stripped 2 bases from V and 0 bases from J, with 13 bases between. CDR3 size: 16 residues. The genes are TRBV4-3 and TRBJ1-1, with no clear D. The source is a middle-aged man with acute or convalescent COVID-19. Input material: peripheral blood. CDR3 protein: CASSQQHPGLNTEAFF. CDR3 DNA: TGCGCCAGCAGCCAACAACACCCGGGTCTGAACACTGAAGCTTTCTTT.